What follows are 13 T cell receptor beta chains derived from one specimen sequenced in a study of regulatory T cells in long-lasting Graves disease (dated by TCRdb to the early 2020s). Per the publication, the time point label means: persistent/refractory GD, antithyroid drugs over 5 years with positive TRAb. RNA was extracted from PBMCs in TRIzol for both TCR sequencing and RNA sequencing. The library was built by means of multiplex PCR. Sequencer: Illumina HiSeq 4000. iRepertoire HTBI primers and Arm-PCR amplification of CDR3 regions were used to construct TCR beta libraries. In TCRdb, the public reads were trimmed at Q25 with fastp and aligned with MiXCR, with productive beta chains retained. Entries are consolidated by CDR3 protein sequence, retaining the most common genes and DNA. For this sample there are over 450,000 distinct CDR3 sequences; under 25% appear just once. In total, the top ten clones hold approximately 6.4% of the sample.

The sequenced sample was peripheral blood mononuclear cells (PBMCs), obtained when the disease was refractory, from a patient treated with antithyroid drugs. The receptors derive from a female donor with Graves disease.

This clonotype was counted many times. V is TRBV28 and J is TRBJ2-5; TRBD1 matches 8 bases. The length of the CDR3 is 16 residues. Germline V gene data show CDR1 as MDHEN and CDR2 as SYDVKM. J was trimmed by 1 base and V by 0 bases; bases with no gene match: 4. Written as DNA, the CDR3 is TGTGCCAGCAGTTTATGGGACAGGGCCTTCCAAGAGACCCAGTACTTC. Its translation is CASSLWDRAFQETQYF.

This clonotype has ten or more counts. The chain is built from TRBV10-3 and TRBJ2-2; D gene unclear. The V gene's germline CDR1 is ENHRY and CDR2 SYGVKD. The CDR3 has 13 residues. V lost 2 bases, J lost 1 base, and 2 bases lay in between. CDR3 sequence (DNA): TGTGCCATCAGTGAGGGGAACACCGGGGAGCTGTTTTTT. Amino acids: CAISEGNTGELFF.

The rearrangement links TRBV7-2 to TRBJ2-3, with D perhaps given as TRBD1 or TRBD2 (6 bases each). Looked up from germline, CDR1 is SGHTA and CDR2 is FQGNSA. Trimming took 5 bases from V and 2 from J, leaving 17 bases between them. This CDR3 spans 16 amino acids. The CDR3 reads CASSKMGGTFTDTQYF. The CDR3 DNA sequence: TGTGCCAGCAGCAAAATGGGGGGCACCTTCACAGATACGCAGTATTTT.

This clonotype appeared many times. The genes are TRBV28 and TRBJ1-1; D gene ambiguous. The CDR3 contains 12 residues. CDR1 is MDHEN, CDR2 SYDVKM, per germline. With 2 bases removed from V and 7 bases from J, the gap between germline ends came to 8 bases. CDR3 sequence (DNA): TGTGCCAGCAGTTTAAGGGCCGATGAAGCTTTCTTT. Translating it yields CASSLRADEAFF.

CDR3 nucleotide sequence: TGCAGTGCTACTGGGGCCCTTGGTAGCGGGGGCCCACAAGGGGAGACCCAGTACTTC. Protein product: CSATGALGSGGPQGETQYF. This chain uses TRBV20-1 with TRBJ2-5, with 9 bases fitting TRBD2. Germline V gene lookup returns CDR1 DFQATT and CDR2 SNEGSKA (reference sequence). Trimming cost V 4 bases and J 5 bases; bases outside gene matches: 23. The CDR3 is 19 residues long.

The chain combines TRBV6-1 with TRBJ2-7; no clear D. Germline CDR1 MNHNS, CDR2 SASEGT. The CDR3 totals 14 residues. With 6 bases removed from V and 1 base from J, the gap between germline ends came to 13 bases. Here the CDR3 DNA reads TGTGCCAGCAGACCCCCAGGTGGTTCCTACGAGCAGTACTTC. Translation: CASRPPGGSYEQYF.

The rearrangement links TRBV20-1 to TRBJ2-2, with D possibly TRBD1 on 6 matching bases. Germline V CDR1 and CDR2: DFQATT, SNEGSKA (reference sequence). The CDR3 runs to 18 residues. The V and J ends lost 0 bases and 2 bases respectively, with 19 bases between them. As DNA, the CDR3 is TGCAGTGCTAGAGATCTGAGGGGGTCAGGGGTCAACACCGGGGAGCTGTTTTTT. It yields the protein CSARDLRGSGVNTGELFF.

Only a few counts were recorded for this clonotype. This sequence joins TRBV4-1 and TRBJ2-4, with D possibly TRBD1 on 5 matching bases. The germline V gene encodes CDR1 MGHRA and CDR2 YSYEKL. The CDR3 totals 15 residues. Between the trimmed V and J ends, which lost 6 bases and 2 bases, there was a span of 14 bases. CDR3 DNA: TGCGCCAGCAGAATTATAGCAGGGACCAAAAACATTCAGTACTTC. This sequence encodes CASRIIAGTKNIQYF.

This clonotype was seen a single time. The CDR3 loop reads CASSLRRGIPLGGNTIYF. The CDR3 nucleotides are TGTGCCAGCAGTTTGCGCAGGGGGATACCTCTCGGCGGAAACACCATATATTTT. The chain combines TRBV12-3 or TRBV12-4 with TRBJ1-3; 7 nucleotides agree with TRBD1. The V segment lost 3 bases and the J segment 4 bases; nucleotides outside the gene matches: 15. The CDR3 is made up of 18 amino acids.

This clonotype showed up just a few times. The gene calls are TRBV7-9 and TRBJ2-5; D tentatively fits TRBD1 or TRBD2 (6 bases each). V was pared by 11 bases and J by 3 bases, with 13 bases between. This CDR3 region has 12 residues. The germline V gene has CDR1 SEHNR and CDR2 FQNEAQ (reference sequence). As DNA, the CDR3 is TGTGCCCCAGAGGAGGGGGAAGAGACCCAGTACTTC. Translating gives CAPEEGEETQYF. Full variable domain (remainder filled in from reference TRBV7-9 and TRBJ2-5): DTGVSQNPRHKITKRGQNVTFRCDPISEHNRLYWYRQTLGQGPEFLTYFQNEAQLEKSRLLSDRFSAERPKGSFSTLEIQRTEQGDSAMYLCAPEEGEETQYFGPGTRLLVL.

The rearrangement links TRBV7-2 to TRBJ1-1, with 9 positions matching TRBD1. CDR1 is SGHTA and CDR2 is FQGNSA in the germline V gene. Trimming cost V 3 bases and J 5 bases; bases outside gene matches: 7. CDR3 size: 15 residues. Here the CDR3 reads CASSFYRGRGTEAFF. The CDR3 DNA is TGTGCCAGCAGCTTTTACAGGGGGCGCGGGACTGAAGCTTTCTTT.

This clonotype occurred many times. The rearrangement links TRBV11-3 to TRBJ1-1, with 7 bases fitting TRBD1. CDR1 and CDR2 from the germline V gene are SGHNT and YENEEA. The CDR3 totals 15 residues. Trimming cost V 4 bases and J 0 bases; bases outside gene matches: 5. The CDR3 coding sequence is TGTGCCAGCAGCTCCCGGACAGGCCTGAACACTGAAGCTTTCTTT. It yields the protein CASSSRTGLNTEAFF. Combining the CDR3 with reference TRBV11-3 and TRBJ1-1 gives the whole variable domain EAGVVQSPRYKIIEKKQPVAFWCNPISGHNTLYWYLQNLGQGPELLIRYENEEAVDDSQLPKDRFSAERLKGVDSTLKIQPAELGDSAVYLCASSSRTGLNTEAFFGQGTRLTVV.

DNA for the CDR3: TGTGCCAGTAGCCAGACCGGGACAGGGGGCGTCATTCAGTACTTC. It yields the protein CASSQTGTGGVIQYF. The J gene is TRBJ2-4, the V gene TRBV19; 12 bases align to TRBD1. The germline V gene encodes CDR1 LNHDA and CDR2 SQIVND (reference sequence). The CDR3 is 15 residues long. The trim removed 6 bases at V and 9 bases at J, leaving 9 bases unmatched.